This T cell receptor (beta chain) was observed in a study of STAT5B mutations in CD4+ large granular lymphocyte leukemia. The method was immunoSEQ multiplex PCR; TCRdb's version includes in-frame clones alone and lacks a portion of them. The table includes tens of thousands of clones, approximately 81% detected once. Control samples were healthy donors' buffy coats. The V end lost 8 bases, the J end lost 2 bases, and 22 bases lay between the germline ends. The CDR3 has 16 amino acids. Germline loops: CDR1 MNHEY, CDR2 SMNVEV (reference sequence). The clonotype originates from a human donor in good health. The sequenced material came from CD4+ T cells from blood buffy coats. The chain employs TRBV27 and TRBJ2-7; perhaps TRBD2 as D (6 bases). The CDR3 sequence: CASHPLSGTPTYEQYF. The DNA for the CDR3 is TGTGCCAGCCACCCTCTCTCCGGGACTCCTACCTACGAGCAGTACTTC.